This T cell receptor beta chain was sequenced in a study of blood T cell repertoires in COVID-19. Study information: Sites across the United States, Italy and Spain contributed samples from acute and convalescent COVID-19. Sources were T cells, B-cell-depleted T cells, or PBMCs; the material itself was cDNA or gDNA.

This CDR3 has 15 amino acids. Trimming at V came to 2 bases and at J to 7 bases, leaving 4 bases not matched to a gene. CDR1 is SEHNR, CDR2 FQNEAQ, per germline (reference sequence). The data were produced by immunoSEQ multiplex PCR, yet TCRdb's version contains in-frame clones alone and is incomplete. The sample gives 45,000 to 65,000 clones, over 75% of which show up once; roughly 4.6% is in the top ten. This TCR was recovered from an elderly man in a cohort sampled during active COVID-19. Sequenced: peripheral blood. V gene TRBV7-9 combines with J gene TRBJ1-6; 8 bases are shared with TRBD1. The CDR3: CASSLIGTGNSPLHF. The CDR3 DNA is TGTGCCAGCAGCTTAATCGGGACAGGAAATTCACCCCTCCACTTT.